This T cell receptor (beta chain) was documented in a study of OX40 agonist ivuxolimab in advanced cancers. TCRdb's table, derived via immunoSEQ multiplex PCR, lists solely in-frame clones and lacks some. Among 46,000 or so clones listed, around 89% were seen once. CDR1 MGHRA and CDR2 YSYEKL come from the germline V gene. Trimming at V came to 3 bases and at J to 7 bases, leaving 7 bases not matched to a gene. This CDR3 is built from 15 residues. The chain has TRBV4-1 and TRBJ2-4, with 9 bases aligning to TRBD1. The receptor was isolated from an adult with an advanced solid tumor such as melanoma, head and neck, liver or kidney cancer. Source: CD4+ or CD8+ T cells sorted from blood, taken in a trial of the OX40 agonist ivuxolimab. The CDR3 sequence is CASSQSAGTGNIQYF. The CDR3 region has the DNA TGCGCCAGCAGCCAGTCTGCGGGGACAGGGAACATTCAGTACTTC.